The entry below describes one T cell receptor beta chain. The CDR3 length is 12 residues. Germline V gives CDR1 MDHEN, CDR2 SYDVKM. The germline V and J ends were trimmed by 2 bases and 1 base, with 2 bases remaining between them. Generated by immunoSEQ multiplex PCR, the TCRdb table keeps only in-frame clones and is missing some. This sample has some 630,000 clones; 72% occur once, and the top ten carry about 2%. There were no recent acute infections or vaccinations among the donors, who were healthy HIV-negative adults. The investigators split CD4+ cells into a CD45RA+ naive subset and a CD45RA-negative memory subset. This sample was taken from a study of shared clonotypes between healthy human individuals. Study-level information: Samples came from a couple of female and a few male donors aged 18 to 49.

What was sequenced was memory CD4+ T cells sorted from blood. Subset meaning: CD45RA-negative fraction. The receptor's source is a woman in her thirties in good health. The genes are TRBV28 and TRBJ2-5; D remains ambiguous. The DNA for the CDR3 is TGTGCCAGCAGTTTAGTCCAAGAGACCCAGTACTTC. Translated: CASSLVQETQYF.